These T cell receptor beta chains were read from a single sample in a study of shared clonotypes between healthy human individuals. Here immunoSEQ multiplex PCR was the method, and the copy in TCRdb shows in-frame clones only, minus some. The sample has fewer than 1 million clones, just over 95% seen once; the top ten hold about 0.25%. Specimen: naive CD8+ T cells sorted from blood. Source of these receptors: a man aged 30 to 45 in good health. The CDR3 runs from the conserved cysteine through the conserved F or W. D genes are given only for firm matches. Size is omitted from some rows. Given values are once, few, many or a class for expanded clones.

V: TRBV6-6; D: -; J: TRBJ2-7; size: -; DNA: TGTGCCAGCAGTTACTCGACAGCCTCCTACGAGCAGTACTTC; CDR3: CASSYSTASYEQYF
V: TRBV7-9; D: -; J: TRBJ1-4; size: once; DNA: TGTGCCAGCAGTGAGACAACTAATGAAAAACTGTTTTTT; CDR3: CASSETTNEKLFF
V: TRBV7-2; D: TRBD2; J: TRBJ2-7; size: -; DNA: TGTGCCAGCGTCCGGGGGGGGATTCCTCTCGAGCAGTACTTC; CDR3: CASVRGGIPLEQYF
V: TRBV6-1; D: TRBD1; J: TRBJ2-7; size: once; DNA: TGTGCCAGCAGTGAAGTGGGGGGACAGGGCCACGAGCAGTACTTC; CDR3: CASSEVGGQGHEQYF
V: TRBV27; D: TRBD1; J: TRBJ2-5; size: -; DNA: TGTGCCAGCAGTTTGAGGGGGCGGCAAGAGACCCAGTACTTC; CDR3: CASSLRGRQETQYF
V: TRBV25-1; D: -; J: TRBJ2-7; size: once; DNA: TGTGCCAGCAGTGAATATTCAGGCCAGGCCACCTACGAGCAGTACTTC; CDR3: CASSEYSGQATYEQYF
V: TRBV7-8; D: TRBD2; J: TRBJ2-7; size: -; DNA: TGTGCCAGCAGCCACGGGACTAGCGACTACGAGCAGTACTTC; CDR3: CASSHGTSDYEQYF
V: TRBV6-1; D: TRBD1; J: TRBJ2-1; size: -; DNA: TGTGCCAGCGAGGCAGGGGGCTTGAATGAGCAGTTCTTC; CDR3: CASEAGGLNEQFF
V: TRBV7-8; D: TRBD2; J: TRBJ2-7; size: -; DNA: TGTGCCAGCAGCTTAGAACTAGCGGGAGTCGAGCAGTACTTC; CDR3: CASSLELAGVEQYF
V: TRBV7-7; D: -; J: TRBJ2-7; size: -; DNA: TGTGCCAGCAGCTTAGGGCTAGGCGGGGCCGAGCAGTACTTC; CDR3: CASSLGLGGAEQYF
V: TRBV2; D: -; J: TRBJ2-1; size: -; DNA: TGTGCCAGCGGCGGGGGCCGCCACTCCTACAATGAGCAGTTCTTC; CDR3: CASGGGRHSYNEQFF
V: TRBV27; D: -; J: TRBJ2-5; size: -; DNA: TGTGCCAGCAGTTTATTGGGGGGGCTAGAGACCCAGTACTTC; CDR3: CASSLLGGLETQYF
V: TRBV5-5; D: -; J: TRBJ2-7; size: -; DNA: TGTGCCAGCAACAGCCGGGACACCCGGGACCGCGAGCAGTACTTC; CDR3: CASNSRDTRDREQYF
V: TRBV11-2; D: TRBD2; J: TRBJ2-7; size: -; DNA: TGTGCCAGCAGCTTAGAACTAGCGGGTAGCTACGAGCAGTGCTTC; CDR3: CASSLELAGSYEQCF
V: TRBV2; D: -; J: TRBJ2-7; size: -; DNA: TGTGCCAGCAGGGTCTCCTACGAGCAGTACTTC; CDR3: CASRVSYEQYF
V: TRBV28; D: -; J: TRBJ1-5; size: -; DNA: TGTGCCAGCAGTTTCTATGACTCGTCGGGTCAGCCCCAGCATTTT; CDR3: CASSFYDSSGQPQHF
V: TRBV4-1; D: TRBD1; J: TRBJ1-1; size: -; DNA: TGCGCCAGCAGCCACCGACAGGGGGACACTGAAGCTTTCTTT; CDR3: CASSHRQGDTEAFF
V: TRBV4-3; D: TRBD2; J: TRBJ2-3; size: -; DNA: TGCGCCAGCAGCCCTCCCGGACTAGCGGGATACACAGATACGCAGTATTTT; CDR3: CASSPPGLAGYTDTQYF
V: TRBV29-1; D: TRBD2; J: TRBJ2-1; size: -; DNA: TGCAGCGTTGAAGGTCGGGGACTAGCGGACTCCTACAATGAGCAGTTCTTC; CDR3: CSVEGRGLADSYNEQFF
V: TRBV7-6; D: -; J: TRBJ2-5; size: -; DNA: TGTGCCAGCAGCTTAGGATCGGGGGACGGAGAGACCCAGTACTTC; CDR3: CASSLGSGDGETQYF
V: TRBV28; D: TRBD2; J: TRBJ2-1; size: -; DNA: TGTGCCAGCAGTTCCACTAGCGGGATGCTTCGTAATGAGCAGTTCTTC; CDR3: CASSSTSGMLRNEQFF
V: TRBV28; D: -; J: TRBJ2-7; size: -; DNA: TGTGCCAGCAGACCACCGGGAGTAATGAGGGTCGAGCAGTACTTC; CDR3: CASRPPGVMRVEQYF
V: TRBV5-1; D: TRBD2; J: TRBJ2-3; size: -; DNA: TGCGCCAGCAGGGCCGGGACTAGCGGGAGTTCAGATACGCAGTATTTT; CDR3: CASRAGTSGSSDTQYF
V: TRBV7-9; D: -; J: TRBJ1-1; size: -; DNA: TGTGCCAGCAGCTTGCCCCAGGGTAGTCGCGCTGAAGCTTTCTTT; CDR3: CASSLPQGSRAEAFF
V: TRBV7-8; D: -; J: TRBJ2-7; size: -; DNA: TGTGCCAGCAGCTTAGGTTATATGAGCTCCTACGAGCAGTACTTC; CDR3: CASSLGYMSSYEQYF
V: TRBV6-4; D: -; J: TRBJ2-1; size: -; DNA: TGTGCCAGCAGTGACTCGGGAGTTTCGTACAATGAGCAGTTCTTC; CDR3: CASSDSGVSYNEQFF
V: TRBV2; D: TRBD1; J: TRBJ1-1; size: -; DNA: TGTGCCAGCAGTGAATGGGGACGACAGGGCACTGAAGCTTTCTTT; CDR3: CASSEWGRQGTEAFF
V: TRBV27; D: -; J: TRBJ1-5; size: -; DNA: TGTGCCAGCAGTTTGGGGGACAACAATCAGCCCCAGCATTTT; CDR3: CASSLGDNNQPQHF
V: TRBV7-9; D: TRBD1; J: TRBJ1-2; size: -; DNA: TGTGCCAGCAGCTTAGAGGCTGGGGCAGGGGGCACTGGCTACACCTTC; CDR3: CASSLEAGAGGTGYTF
V: TRBV19; D: -; J: TRBJ1-1; size: -; DNA: TGTGCCAGTAGTGCCACAGGGATGGGGAACACTGAAGCTTTCTTT; CDR3: CASSATGMGNTEAFF
V: TRBV27; D: TRBD2; J: TRBJ2-1; size: once; DNA: TGTGCCAGCAGTTTAGGGCAGCGGGGCCTCGGTGAGCAGTTCTTC; CDR3: CASSLGQRGLGEQFF
V: TRBV7-9; D: TRBD2; J: TRBJ2-1; size: -; DNA: TGTGCCAGCAGCCCAAAACTAGCGGGAGGCCGGGGGGATGAGCAGTTCTTC; CDR3: CASSPKLAGGRGDEQFF